What follows are 10 T cell receptor beta chains derived from one specimen sequenced in a study of PD-1 blockade in classical Hodgkin lymphoma. This table comes from immunoSEQ multiplex PCR, and its TCRdb copy is limited to in-frame clones, with some not included. The sample lists around 13,000 clones; approximately 80% were seen once. The time point here: cycle 4 day 1 (C4D1), after about 6 weeks of nivolumab. No patient escaped relapse after autologous stem cell transplantation, and brentuximab vedotin exposure varied. The sample was peripheral blood mononuclear cells (PBMCs), taken before the fourth cycle of nivolumab. The receptor set was obtained from a human donor with classical Hodgkin lymphoma.

V is TRBV11-2 and J is TRBJ2-1; 8 nucleotides align to TRBD2. The germline gives CDR1 SGHAT, CDR2 FQNNGV. Unmatched junction bases numbered 3, after V lost 0 bases and J lost 8 bases. The CDR3 totals 14 residues. DNA of the CDR3: TGTGCCAGCAGCTTAGATCCTAGCGGGTATGAGCAGTTCTTC. It is translated as CASSLDPSGYEQFF.

This chain joins TRBV27 and TRBJ2-3, with 12 bases identical to TRBD2. The V gene end was trimmed by 0 bases and the J gene end by 0 bases; junction bases not matched to a gene: 7. Germline V gene data show CDR1 as MNHEY and CDR2 as SMNVEV (reference sequence). This CDR3 contains 19 residues. The DNA of the CDR3 is TGTGCCAGCAGTTTATCCCCCACTAGCGGGGGGCCTAGCACAGATACGCAGTATTTT. This encodes CASSLSPTSGGPSTDTQYF.

The rearrangement uses TRBV19 and TRBJ1-2; no reliable D call. V dropped 5 bases and J dropped 0 bases, with 13 bases sitting between them. The CDR3 runs 15 residues. Germline CDR1 LNHDA, CDR2 SQIVND (reference sequence). The CDR3 region has the DNA TGTGCCAGTAGTCCTCGACGGGAAACTAACTATGGCTACACCTTC. Protein sequence: CASSPRRETNYGYTF.

The chain recombines TRBV28 with TRBJ1-2; 10 bases fit TRBD1. The CDR3 runs 15 residues. The germline V gene encodes CDR1 MDHEN and CDR2 SYDVKM. After removal of 7 bases from V and 8 bases from J, the junction contained 13 bases not matched to a gene. CDR3 nucleotide sequence: TGTGCCAGCACTCCCCTTCGGGACAGGGGAGGAGGCTACACCTTC. It encodes CASTPLRDRGGGYTF.

The J gene is TRBJ2-1, the V gene TRBV4-1, with 12 bases lining up with TRBD2. Looked up from germline, CDR1 is MGHRA and CDR2 is YSYEKL. This CDR3 contains 17 residues. V was pared by 3 bases and J by 0 bases, with 3 bases of the junction left unmatched. This CDR3 is CASSHGLAGSSYNEQFF. As DNA, the CDR3 is TGCGCCAGCAGCCACGGACTAGCGGGGAGCTCCTACAATGAGCAGTTCTTC.

The chain couples TRBV10-1 to TRBJ1-6; D ambiguous. Trimming removed 3 bases at V and 7 bases at J, with 10 bases between. The CDR3 covers 14 residues. Germline CDR1 is WNHNN and CDR2 is SYGVQD (reference sequence). CDR3 sequence: CASSDPGVNSPLHF. In nucleotides, the CDR3 is TGCGCCAGCAGTGACCCGGGCGTAAATTCACCCCTCCACTTT.

This chain uses TRBV2 with TRBJ2-5; D uncertain. Germline loops: CDR1 SNHLY, CDR2 FYNNEI. The CDR3 contains 13 residues. V was shortened by 4 bases and J by 5 bases, with 11 bases between the two germline ends. The CDR3: CASSVGLRETQYF. Written as DNA, the CDR3 is TGTGCCAGCAGTGTGGGTTTGAGGGAGACCCAGTACTTC.

This clone is a singleton in its sample. V usage is TRBV7-9 and J usage is TRBJ2-5; D not certain. The germline V and J ends were trimmed by 5 bases and 5 bases, with 9 bases remaining between them. This CDR3 contains 12 residues. Germline assignment: CDR1 SEHNR and CDR2 FQNEAQ (reference sequence). CDR3 in DNA: TGTGCCAGCAGCCCCCCTTTGGAGACCCAGTACTTC. The encoded protein is CASSPPLETQYF.

The chain combines TRBV29-1 with TRBJ1-1; no firm D call. This CDR3 comprises 13 residues. Germline CDR1 reads SQVTM; CDR2 reads ANQGSEA. V was trimmed by 7 bases and J by 1 base, leaving 13 bases between them. Written as DNA, the CDR3 is TGCAGCGCTTACCCAACGGGGAACACTGAAGCTTTCTTT. Amino acids: CSAYPTGNTEAFF. The full variable domain, completed using reference TRBV29-1 and TRBJ1-1, is SAVISQKPSRDICQRGTSLTIQCQVDSQVTMMFWYRQQPGQSLTLIATANQGSEATYESGFVIDKFPISRPNLTFSTLTVSNMSPEDSSIYLCSAYPTGNTEAFFGQGTRLTVV.

The V and J genes are TRBV12-5 and TRBJ1-1, with 9 bases lining up with TRBD1. Looked up from germline, CDR1 is LGHNT and CDR2 is FRNRAP. This CDR3 has 14 amino acids. V lost 6 bases to trimming and J lost 5 bases; unmatched junction nucleotides: 7. CDR3: CASGTGTGRTEAFF. The CDR3 DNA is TGTGCTAGTGGAACGGGGACAGGGAGGACTGAAGCTTTCTTT.